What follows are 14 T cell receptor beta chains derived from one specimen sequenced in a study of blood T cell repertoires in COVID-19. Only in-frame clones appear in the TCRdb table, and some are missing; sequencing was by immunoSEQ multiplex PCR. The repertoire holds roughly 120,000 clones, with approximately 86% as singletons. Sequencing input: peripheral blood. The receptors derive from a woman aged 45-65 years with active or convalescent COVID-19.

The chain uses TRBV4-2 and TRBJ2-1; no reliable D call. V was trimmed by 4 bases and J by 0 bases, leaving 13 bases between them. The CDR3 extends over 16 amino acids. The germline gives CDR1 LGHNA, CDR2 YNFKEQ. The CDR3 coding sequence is TGTGCCAGCAGCCGAGATAACACTATCTCCTACAATGAGCAGTTCTTC. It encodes CASSRDNTISYNEQFF.

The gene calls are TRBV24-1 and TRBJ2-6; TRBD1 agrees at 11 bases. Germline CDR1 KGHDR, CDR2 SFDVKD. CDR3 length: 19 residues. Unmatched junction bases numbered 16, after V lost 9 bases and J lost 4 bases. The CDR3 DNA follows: TGTGCCACCGGTGGCGAAGGACAGGGGGCAGGAAGCGGGGCCAACGTCCTGACTTTC. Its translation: CATGGEGQGAGSGANVLTF.

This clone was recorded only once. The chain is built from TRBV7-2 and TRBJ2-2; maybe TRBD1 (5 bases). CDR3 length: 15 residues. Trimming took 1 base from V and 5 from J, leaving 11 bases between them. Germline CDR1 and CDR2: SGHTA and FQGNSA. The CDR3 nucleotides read TGTGCCAGCAGCTTAGGGACACCCCAAACCGGGGAGCTGTTTTTT. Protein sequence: CASSLGTPQTGELFF.

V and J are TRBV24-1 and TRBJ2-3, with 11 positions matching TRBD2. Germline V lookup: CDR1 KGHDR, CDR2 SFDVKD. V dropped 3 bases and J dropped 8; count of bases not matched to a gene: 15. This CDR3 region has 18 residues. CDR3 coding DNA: TGTGCCACCAGTGATCCACTCCCGACTAGCGGGAAACAGGGTACGCAGTATTTT. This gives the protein CATSDPLPTSGKQGTQYF.

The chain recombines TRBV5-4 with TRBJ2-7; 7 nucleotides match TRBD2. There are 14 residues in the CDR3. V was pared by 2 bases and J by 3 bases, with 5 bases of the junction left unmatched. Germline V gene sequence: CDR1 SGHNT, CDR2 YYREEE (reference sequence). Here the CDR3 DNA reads TGTGCCAGCAGCTTAGGGCGGGAGTTCTACGAGCAGTACTTC. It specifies CASSLGREFYEQYF.

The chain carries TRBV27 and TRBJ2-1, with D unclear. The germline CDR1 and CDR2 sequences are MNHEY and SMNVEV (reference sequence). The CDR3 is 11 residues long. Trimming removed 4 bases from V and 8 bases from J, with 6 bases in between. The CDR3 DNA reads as TGTGCCAGCAGTTATGCGTATGAGCAGTTCTTC. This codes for CASSYAYEQFF.

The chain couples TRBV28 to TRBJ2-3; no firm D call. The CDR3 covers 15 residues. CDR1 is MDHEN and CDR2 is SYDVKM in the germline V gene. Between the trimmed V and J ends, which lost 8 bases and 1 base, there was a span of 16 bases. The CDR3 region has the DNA TGTGCCAGCGAGTCCCCCCTCGGAGGCACAGATACGCAGTATTTT. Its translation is CASESPLGGTDTQYF.

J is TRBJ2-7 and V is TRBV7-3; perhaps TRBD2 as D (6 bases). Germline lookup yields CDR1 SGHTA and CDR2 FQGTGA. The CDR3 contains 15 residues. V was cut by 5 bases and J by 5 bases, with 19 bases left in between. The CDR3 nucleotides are TGTGCCAGCAGCCTCATAAAAAGGAGGGTCCACGAGCAGTACTTC. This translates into CASSLIKRRVHEQYF.

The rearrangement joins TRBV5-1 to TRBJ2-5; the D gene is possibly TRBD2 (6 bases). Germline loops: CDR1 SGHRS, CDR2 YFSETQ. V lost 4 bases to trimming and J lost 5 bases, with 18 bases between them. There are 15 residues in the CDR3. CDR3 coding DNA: TGCGCCAGCAGCCCAACTAGCCTATCTCGGGAGACCCAGTACTTC. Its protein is CASSPTSLSRETQYF.

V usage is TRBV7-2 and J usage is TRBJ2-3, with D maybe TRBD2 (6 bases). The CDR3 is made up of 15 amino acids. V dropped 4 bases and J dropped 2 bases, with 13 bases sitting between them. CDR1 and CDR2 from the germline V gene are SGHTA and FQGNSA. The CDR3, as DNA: TGTGCCAGCAGCTACTTGGGACTGATCACAGATACGCAGTATTTT. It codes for CASSYLGLITDTQYF.

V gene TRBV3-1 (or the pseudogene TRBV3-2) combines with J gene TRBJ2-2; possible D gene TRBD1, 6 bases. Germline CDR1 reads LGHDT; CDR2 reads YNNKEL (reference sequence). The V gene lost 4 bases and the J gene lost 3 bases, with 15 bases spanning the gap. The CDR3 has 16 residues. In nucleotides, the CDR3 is TGTGCCAGCAGCCTTACCGGGACATATTACACCGGGGAGCTGTTTTTT. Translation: CASSLTGTYYTGELFF.

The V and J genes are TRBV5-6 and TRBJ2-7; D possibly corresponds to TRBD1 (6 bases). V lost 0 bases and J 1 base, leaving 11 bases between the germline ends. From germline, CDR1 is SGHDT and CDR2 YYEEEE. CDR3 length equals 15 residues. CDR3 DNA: TGTGCCAGCAGCTTGGGTGCAGGGGTTTCCTACGAGCAGTACTTC. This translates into CASSLGAGVSYEQYF.

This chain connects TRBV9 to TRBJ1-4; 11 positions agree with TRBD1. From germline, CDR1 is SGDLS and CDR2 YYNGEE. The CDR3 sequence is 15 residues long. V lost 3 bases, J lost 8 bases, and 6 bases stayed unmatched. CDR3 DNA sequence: TGTGCCAGCAGCGGCCGGACAGGGGGCCAGGAAAAACTGTTTTTT. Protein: CASSGRTGGQEKLFF.

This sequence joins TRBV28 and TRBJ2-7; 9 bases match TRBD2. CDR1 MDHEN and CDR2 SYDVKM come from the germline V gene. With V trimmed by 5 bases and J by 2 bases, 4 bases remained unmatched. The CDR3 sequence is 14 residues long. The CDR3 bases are TGTGCCAGCAGTCCTCGACTAGCGGCCTACGAGCAGTACTTC. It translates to CASSPRLAAYEQYF.